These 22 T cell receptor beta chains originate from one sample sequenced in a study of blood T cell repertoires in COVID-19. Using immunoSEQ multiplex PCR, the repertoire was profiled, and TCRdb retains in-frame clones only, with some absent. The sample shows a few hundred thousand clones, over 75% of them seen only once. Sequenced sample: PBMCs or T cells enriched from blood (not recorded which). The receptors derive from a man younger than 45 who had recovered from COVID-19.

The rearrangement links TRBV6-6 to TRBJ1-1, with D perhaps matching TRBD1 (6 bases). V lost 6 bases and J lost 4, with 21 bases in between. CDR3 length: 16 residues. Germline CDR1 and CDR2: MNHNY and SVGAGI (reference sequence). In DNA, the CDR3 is TGTGCCAGCAGACCAGCGGTAGGCGGGGGCGGCACTGAAGCTTTCTTT. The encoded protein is CASRPAVGGGGTEAFF.

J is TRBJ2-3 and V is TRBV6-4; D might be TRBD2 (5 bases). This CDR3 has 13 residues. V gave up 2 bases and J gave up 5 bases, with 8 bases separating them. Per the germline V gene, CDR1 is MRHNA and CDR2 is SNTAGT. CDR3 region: CASSDARGDTQYF. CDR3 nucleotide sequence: TGTGCCAGCAGTGACGCCCGGGGAGATACGCAGTATTTT.

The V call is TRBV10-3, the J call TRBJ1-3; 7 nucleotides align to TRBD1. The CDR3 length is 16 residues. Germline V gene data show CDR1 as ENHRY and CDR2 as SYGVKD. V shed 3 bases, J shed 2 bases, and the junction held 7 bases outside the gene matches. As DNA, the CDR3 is TGTGCCATCAGTGATTTGGCAGGGGGTACTGGAAACACCATATATTTT. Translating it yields CAISDLAGGTGNTIYF.

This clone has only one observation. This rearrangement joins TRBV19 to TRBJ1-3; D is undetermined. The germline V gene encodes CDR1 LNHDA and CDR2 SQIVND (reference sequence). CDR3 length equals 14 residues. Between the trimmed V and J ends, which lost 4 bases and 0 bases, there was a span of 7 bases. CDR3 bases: TGTGCCAGTAGTAAGGAGAACTCTGGAAACACCATATATTTT. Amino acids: CASSKENSGNTIYF.

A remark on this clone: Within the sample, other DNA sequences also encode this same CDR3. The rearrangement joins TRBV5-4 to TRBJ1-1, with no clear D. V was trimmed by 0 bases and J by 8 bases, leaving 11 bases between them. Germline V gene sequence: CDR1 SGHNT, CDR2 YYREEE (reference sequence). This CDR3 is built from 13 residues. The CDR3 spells CASSLALNTEAFF. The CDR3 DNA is TGTGCCAGCAGCTTGGCTCTAAATACCGAAGCTTTCTTT.

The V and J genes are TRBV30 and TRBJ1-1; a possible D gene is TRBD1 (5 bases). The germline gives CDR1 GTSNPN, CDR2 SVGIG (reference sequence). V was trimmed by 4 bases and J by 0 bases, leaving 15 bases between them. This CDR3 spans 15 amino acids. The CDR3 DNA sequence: TGTGCCTGGACCCCGTTGGGGGGTTTGAACACTGAAGCTTTCTTT. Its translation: CAWTPLGGLNTEAFF.

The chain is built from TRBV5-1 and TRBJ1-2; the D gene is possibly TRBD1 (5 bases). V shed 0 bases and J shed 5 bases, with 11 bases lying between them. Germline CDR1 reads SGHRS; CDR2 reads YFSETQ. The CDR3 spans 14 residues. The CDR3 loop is CASSLEGRDYGYTF. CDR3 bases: TGCGCCAGCAGCTTGGAGGGCAGGGATTATGGCTACACCTTC.

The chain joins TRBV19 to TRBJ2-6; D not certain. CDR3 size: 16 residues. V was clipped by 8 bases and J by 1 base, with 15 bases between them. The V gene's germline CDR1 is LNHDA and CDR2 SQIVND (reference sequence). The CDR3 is CASRNRVLSGANVLTF. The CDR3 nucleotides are TGTGCCAGTCGTAACAGAGTCCTTTCTGGGGCCAACGTCCTGACTTTC. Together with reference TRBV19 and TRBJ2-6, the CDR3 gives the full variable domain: DGGITQSPKYLFRKEGQNVTLSCEQNLNHDAMYWYRQDPGQGLRLIYYSQIVNDFQKGDIAEGYSVSREKKESFPLTVTSAQKNPTAFYLCASRNRVLSGANVLTFGAGSRLTVL.

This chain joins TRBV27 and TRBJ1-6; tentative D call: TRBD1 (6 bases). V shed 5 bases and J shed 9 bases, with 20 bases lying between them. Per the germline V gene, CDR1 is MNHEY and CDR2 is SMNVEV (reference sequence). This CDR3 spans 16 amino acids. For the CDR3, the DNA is TGTGCCAGCAGTCTCTCCCGTGGGACACAGCCTTCACCCCTCCACTTT. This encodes CASSLSRGTQPSPLHF.

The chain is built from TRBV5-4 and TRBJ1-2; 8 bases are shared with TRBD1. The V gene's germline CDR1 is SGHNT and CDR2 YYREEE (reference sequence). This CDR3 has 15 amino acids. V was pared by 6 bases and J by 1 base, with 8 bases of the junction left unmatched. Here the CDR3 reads CASTWTGRGNYGYTF. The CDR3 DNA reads TGTGCCAGCACATGGACAGGGAGGGGTAACTATGGCTACACCTTC.

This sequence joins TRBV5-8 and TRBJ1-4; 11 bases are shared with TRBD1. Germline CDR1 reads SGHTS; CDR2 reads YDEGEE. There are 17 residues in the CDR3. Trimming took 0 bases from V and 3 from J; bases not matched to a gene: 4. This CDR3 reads CASSLGTGGAANEKLFF. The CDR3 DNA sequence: TGTGCCAGCAGCTTGGGGACAGGGGGCGCGGCTAATGAAAAACTGTTTTTT.

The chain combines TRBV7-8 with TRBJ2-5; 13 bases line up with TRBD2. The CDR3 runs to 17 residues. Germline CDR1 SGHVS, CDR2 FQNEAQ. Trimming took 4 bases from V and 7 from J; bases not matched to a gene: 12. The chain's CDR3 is CASSSRRTSGGGGTQYF. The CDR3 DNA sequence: TGTGCCAGCAGCTCTAGACGGACTAGCGGGGGAGGGGGGACCCAGTACTTC.

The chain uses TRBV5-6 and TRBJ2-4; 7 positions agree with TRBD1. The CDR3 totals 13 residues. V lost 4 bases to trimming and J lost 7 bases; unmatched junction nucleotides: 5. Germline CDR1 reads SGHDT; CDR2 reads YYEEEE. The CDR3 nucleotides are TGTGCCAGCAGCATCTTACAGGGGAACATTCAGTACTTC. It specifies CASSILQGNIQYF.

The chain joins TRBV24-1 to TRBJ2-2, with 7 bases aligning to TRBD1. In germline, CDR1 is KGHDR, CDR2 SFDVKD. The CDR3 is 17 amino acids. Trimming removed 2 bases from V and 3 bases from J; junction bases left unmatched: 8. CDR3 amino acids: CATSDSKTGTYTGELFF. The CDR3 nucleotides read TGTGCCACCAGTGATTCAAAGACAGGGACGTACACCGGGGAGCTGTTTTTT.

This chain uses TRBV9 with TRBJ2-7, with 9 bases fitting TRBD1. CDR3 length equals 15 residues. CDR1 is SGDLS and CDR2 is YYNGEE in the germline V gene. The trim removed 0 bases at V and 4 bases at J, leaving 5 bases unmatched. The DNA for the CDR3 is TGTGCCAGCAGCGTAGGGGGACAGGGCCGTTACGAGCAGTACTTC. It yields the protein CASSVGGQGRYEQYF.

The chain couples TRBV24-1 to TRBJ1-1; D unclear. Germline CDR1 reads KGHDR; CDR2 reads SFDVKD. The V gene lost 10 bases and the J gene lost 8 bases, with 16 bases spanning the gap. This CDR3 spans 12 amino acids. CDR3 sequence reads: CATPNTKSEAFF. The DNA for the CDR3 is TGTGCCACACCCAATACTAAATCCGAAGCTTTCTTT.

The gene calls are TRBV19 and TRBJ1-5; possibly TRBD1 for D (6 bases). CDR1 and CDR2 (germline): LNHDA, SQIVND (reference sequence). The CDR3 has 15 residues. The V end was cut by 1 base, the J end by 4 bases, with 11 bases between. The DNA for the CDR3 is TGTGCCAGTAGTATAGGGGGGCGGCTAAATCAGCCCCAGCATTTT. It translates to CASSIGGRLNQPQHF. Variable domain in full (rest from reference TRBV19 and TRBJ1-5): DGGITQSPKYLFRKEGQNVTLSCEQNLNHDAMYWYRQDPGQGLRLIYYSQIVNDFQKGDIAEGYSVSREKKESFPLTVTSAQKNPTAFYLCASSIGGRLNQPQHFGDGTRLSIL.

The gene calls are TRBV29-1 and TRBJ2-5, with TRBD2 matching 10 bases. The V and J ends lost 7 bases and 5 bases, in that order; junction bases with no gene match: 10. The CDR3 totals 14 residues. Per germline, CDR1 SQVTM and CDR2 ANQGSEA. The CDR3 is CSASITSGEETQYF. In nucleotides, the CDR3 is TGCAGCGCTAGTATTACTAGCGGGGAGGAGACCCAGTACTTC.

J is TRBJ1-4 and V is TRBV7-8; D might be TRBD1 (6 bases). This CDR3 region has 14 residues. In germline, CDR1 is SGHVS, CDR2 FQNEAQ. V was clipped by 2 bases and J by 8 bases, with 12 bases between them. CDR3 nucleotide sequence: TGTGCCAGCAGCTTAAATACAGGGTGGGAAAAACTGTTTTTT. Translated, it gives CASSLNTGWEKLFF. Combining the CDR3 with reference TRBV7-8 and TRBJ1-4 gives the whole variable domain GAGVSQSPRYKVAKRGQDVALRCDPISGHVSLFWYQQALGQGPEFLTYFQNEAQLDKSGLPSDRFFAERPEGSVSTLKIQRTQQEDSAVYLCASSLNTGWEKLFFGSGTQLSVL.

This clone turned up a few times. CDR3 region: CASSLVPFQPQHF. The CDR3 region has the DNA TGTGCCAGCAGCTTAGTTCCCTTTCAGCCCCAGCATTTT. V is TRBV7-8 and J is TRBJ1-5, with D unclear. The CDR3 runs to 13 residues. V was trimmed by 1 base and J by 6 bases, leaving 7 bases between them. CDR1 SGHVS and CDR2 FQNEAQ come from the germline V gene. The full variable domain, its missing parts supplied by reference TRBV7-8 and TRBJ1-5, is GAGVSQSPRYKVAKRGQDVALRCDPISGHVSLFWYQQALGQGPEFLTYFQNEAQLDKSGLPSDRFFAERPEGSVSTLKIQRTQQEDSAVYLCASSLVPFQPQHFGDGTRLSIL.

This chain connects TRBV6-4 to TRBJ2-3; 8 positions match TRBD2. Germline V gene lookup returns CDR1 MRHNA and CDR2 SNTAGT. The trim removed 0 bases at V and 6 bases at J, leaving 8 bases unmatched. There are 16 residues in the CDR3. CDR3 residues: CASSDSEAGGRDTQYF. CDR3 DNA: TGTGCCAGCAGTGACTCAGAGGCGGGGGGCCGGGATACGCAGTATTTT.

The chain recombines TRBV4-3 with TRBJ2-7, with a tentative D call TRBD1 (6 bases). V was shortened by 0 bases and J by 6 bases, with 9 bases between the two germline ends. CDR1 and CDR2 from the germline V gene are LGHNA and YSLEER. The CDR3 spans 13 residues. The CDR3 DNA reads TGCGCCAGCAGCCAAGATAGCAGGGGCGAGCAGTACTTC. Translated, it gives CASSQDSRGEQYF.